Following are 3 T cell receptor beta chains from one sample sequenced in a study of OX40 agonist ivuxolimab in advanced cancers. Assay: immunoSEQ multiplex PCR; the TCRdb copy retains only in-frame clones and omits some. The sample lists tens of thousands of clones; 85% to 90% were seen once. The specimen comprised CD4+ or CD8+ T cells sorted from blood, sampled in a trial of the OX40 agonist ivuxolimab. The receptors shown here come from an adult with an advanced solid tumor such as melanoma, head and neck, liver or kidney cancer.

The gene calls are TRBV19 and TRBJ2-3, with 8 bases aligning to TRBD1. The CDR3 consists of 15 residues. CDR1 and CDR2 (germline): LNHDA, SQIVND (reference sequence). V was pared by 5 bases and J by 2 bases, with 6 bases of the junction left unmatched. The CDR3 bases are TGTGCCAGTAGTCCAGGACAGGGCATCACAGATACGCAGTATTTT. Its protein product is CASSPGQGITDTQYF.

The V and J genes are TRBV27 and TRBJ1-1; 8 nucleotides align to TRBD1. V lost 4 bases to trimming and J lost 1 base; unmatched junction nucleotides: 11. CDR3 length: 17 amino acids. CDR1 MNHEY and CDR2 SMNVEV come from the germline V gene (reference sequence). The CDR3 coding sequence is TGTGCCAGCAGTTCGATCAGGGGGCAATGGGAGAACACTGAAGCTTTCTTT. The encoded protein is CASSSIRGQWENTEAFF.

This rearrangement joins TRBV29-1 to TRBJ1-2; D remains unclear. Trimming stripped 4 bases from V and 2 bases from J, with 5 bases between. Looked up from germline, CDR1 is SQVTM and CDR2 is ANQGSEA. The CDR3 is made up of 11 amino acids. DNA for the CDR3: TGCAGCGTTGGGGAAAACTATGGCTACACCTTC. This sequence encodes CSVGENYGYTF.